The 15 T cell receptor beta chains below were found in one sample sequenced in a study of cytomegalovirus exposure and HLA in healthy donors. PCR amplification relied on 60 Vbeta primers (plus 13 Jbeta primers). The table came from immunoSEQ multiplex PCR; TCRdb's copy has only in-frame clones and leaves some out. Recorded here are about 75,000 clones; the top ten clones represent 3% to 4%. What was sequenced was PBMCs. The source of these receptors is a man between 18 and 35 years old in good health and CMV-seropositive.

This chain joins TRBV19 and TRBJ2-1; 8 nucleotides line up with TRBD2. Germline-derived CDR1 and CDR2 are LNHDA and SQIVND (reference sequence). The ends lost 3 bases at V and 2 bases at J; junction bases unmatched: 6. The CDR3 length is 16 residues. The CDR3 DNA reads TGTGCCAGTAGTATTGGTAGCGGGGTTACCTACAATGAGCAGTTCTTC. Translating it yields CASSIGSGVTYNEQFF.

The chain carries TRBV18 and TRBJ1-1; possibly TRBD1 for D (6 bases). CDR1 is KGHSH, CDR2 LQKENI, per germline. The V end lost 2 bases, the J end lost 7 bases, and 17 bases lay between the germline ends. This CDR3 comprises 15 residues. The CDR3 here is CASSPELQGKSEAFF. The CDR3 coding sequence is TGTGCCAGCTCACCAGAGTTGCAGGGGAAGAGTGAAGCTTTCTTT.

This CDR3 is CASSISGGQLYEQYF. CDR3 nucleotides: TGTGCCAGTAGCATTAGCGGGGGTCAACTCTACGAGCAGTACTTC. The genes are TRBV19 and TRBJ2-7, with 9 bases identical to TRBD2. The CDR3 is made up of 15 amino acids. The germline gives CDR1 LNHDA, CDR2 SQIVND (reference sequence). The ends lost 6 bases at V and 3 bases at J; junction bases unmatched: 9.

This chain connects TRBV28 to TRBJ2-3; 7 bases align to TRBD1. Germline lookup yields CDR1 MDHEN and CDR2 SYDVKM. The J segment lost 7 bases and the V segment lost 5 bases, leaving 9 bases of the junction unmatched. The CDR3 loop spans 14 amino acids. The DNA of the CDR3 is TGTGCCAGCAGTCTCAACAGGGGCGGCAATACGCAGTATTTT. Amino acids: CASSLNRGGNTQYF. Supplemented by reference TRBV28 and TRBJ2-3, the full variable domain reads DVKVTQSSRYLVKRTGEKVFLECVQDMDHENMFWYRQDPGLGLRLIYFSYDVKMKEKGDIPEGYSVSREKKERFSLILESASTNQTSMYLCASSLNRGGNTQYFGPGTRLTVL.

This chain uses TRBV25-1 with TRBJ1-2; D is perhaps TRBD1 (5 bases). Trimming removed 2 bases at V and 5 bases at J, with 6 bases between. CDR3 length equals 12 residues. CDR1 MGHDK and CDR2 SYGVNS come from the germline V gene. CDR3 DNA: TGTGCCAGCAGTGAACAGGGTTATGGCTACACCTTC. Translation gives CASSEQGYGYTF.

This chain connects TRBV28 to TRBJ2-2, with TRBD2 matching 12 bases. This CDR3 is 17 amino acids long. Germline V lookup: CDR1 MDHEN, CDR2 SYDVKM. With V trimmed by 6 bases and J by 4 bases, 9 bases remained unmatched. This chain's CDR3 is CASRGSGTSGPTGELFF. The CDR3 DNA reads TGTGCCAGCAGGGGCTCCGGGACTAGCGGGCCCACCGGGGAGCTGTTTTTT.

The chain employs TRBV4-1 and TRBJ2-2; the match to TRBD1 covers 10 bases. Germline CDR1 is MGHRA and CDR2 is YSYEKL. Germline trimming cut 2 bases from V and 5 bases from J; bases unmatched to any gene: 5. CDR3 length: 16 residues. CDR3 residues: CASSQRGGQGTGELFF. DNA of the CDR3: TGCGCCAGCAGCCAACGAGGGGGACAGGGGACCGGGGAGCTGTTTTTT.

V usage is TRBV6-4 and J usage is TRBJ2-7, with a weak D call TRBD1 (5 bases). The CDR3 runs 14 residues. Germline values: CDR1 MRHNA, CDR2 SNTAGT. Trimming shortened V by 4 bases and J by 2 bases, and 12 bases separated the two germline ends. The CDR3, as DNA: TGTGCCAGCAGTGGGCAGGGCATAACCTACGAGCAGTACTTC. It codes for CASSGQGITYEQYF.

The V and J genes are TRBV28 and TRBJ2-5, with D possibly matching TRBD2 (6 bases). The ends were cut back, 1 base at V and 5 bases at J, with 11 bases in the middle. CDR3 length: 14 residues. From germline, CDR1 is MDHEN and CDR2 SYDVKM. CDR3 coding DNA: TGTGCCAGCAGTTTATTCACCGGGAGCGAGACCCAGTACTTC. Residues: CASSLFTGSETQYF.

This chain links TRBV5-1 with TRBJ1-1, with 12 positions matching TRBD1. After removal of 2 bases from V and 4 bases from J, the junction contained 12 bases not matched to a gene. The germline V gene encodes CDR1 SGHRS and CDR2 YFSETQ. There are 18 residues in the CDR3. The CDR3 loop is CASSFPNGTGGGGTEAFF. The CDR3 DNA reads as TGCGCCAGCAGCTTTCCAAACGGGACAGGGGGCGGTGGCACTGAAGCTTTCTTT.

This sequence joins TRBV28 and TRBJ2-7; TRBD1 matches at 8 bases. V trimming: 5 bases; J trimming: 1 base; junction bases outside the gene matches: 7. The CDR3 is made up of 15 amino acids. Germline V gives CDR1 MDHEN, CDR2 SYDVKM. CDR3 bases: TGTGCCAGCAGTACTCGACAGGGGAGTTCCTACGAGCAGTACTTC. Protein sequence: CASSTRQGSSYEQYF.

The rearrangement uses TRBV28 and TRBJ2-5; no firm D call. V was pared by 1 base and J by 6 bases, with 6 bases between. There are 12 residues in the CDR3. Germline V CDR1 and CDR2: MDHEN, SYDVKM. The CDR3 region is CASSLLVQTQYF. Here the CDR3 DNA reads TGTGCCAGCAGTTTATTAGTGCAGACCCAGTACTTC. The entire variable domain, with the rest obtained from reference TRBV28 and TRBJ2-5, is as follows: DVKVTQSSRYLVKRTGEKVFLECVQDMDHENMFWYRQDPGLGLRLIYFSYDVKMKEKGDIPEGYSVSREKKERFSLILESASTNQTSMYLCASSLLVQTQYFGPGTRLLVL.

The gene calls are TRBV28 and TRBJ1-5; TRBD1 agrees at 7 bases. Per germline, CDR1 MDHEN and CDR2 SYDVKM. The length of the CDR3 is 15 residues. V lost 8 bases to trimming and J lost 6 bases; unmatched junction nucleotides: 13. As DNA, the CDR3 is TGTGCCAGCGGGCGTTTTCAACAGGGGCGTCAGCCCCAGCATTTT. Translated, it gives CASGRFQQGRQPQHF.

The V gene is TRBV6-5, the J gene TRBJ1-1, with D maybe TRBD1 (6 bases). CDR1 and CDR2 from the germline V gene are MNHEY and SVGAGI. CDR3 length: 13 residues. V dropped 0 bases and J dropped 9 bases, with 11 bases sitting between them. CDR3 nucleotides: TGTGCCAGCAGTTACTCCCTCGGGGGGCAAGCTTTCTTT. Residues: CASSYSLGGQAFF.

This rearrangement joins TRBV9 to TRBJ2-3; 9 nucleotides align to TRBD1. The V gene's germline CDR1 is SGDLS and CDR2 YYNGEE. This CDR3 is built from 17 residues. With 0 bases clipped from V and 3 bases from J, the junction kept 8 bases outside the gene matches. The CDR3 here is CASSVGVGTGRTDTQYF. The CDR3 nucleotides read TGTGCCAGCAGCGTAGGTGTAGGGACAGGGAGGACAGATACGCAGTATTTT.